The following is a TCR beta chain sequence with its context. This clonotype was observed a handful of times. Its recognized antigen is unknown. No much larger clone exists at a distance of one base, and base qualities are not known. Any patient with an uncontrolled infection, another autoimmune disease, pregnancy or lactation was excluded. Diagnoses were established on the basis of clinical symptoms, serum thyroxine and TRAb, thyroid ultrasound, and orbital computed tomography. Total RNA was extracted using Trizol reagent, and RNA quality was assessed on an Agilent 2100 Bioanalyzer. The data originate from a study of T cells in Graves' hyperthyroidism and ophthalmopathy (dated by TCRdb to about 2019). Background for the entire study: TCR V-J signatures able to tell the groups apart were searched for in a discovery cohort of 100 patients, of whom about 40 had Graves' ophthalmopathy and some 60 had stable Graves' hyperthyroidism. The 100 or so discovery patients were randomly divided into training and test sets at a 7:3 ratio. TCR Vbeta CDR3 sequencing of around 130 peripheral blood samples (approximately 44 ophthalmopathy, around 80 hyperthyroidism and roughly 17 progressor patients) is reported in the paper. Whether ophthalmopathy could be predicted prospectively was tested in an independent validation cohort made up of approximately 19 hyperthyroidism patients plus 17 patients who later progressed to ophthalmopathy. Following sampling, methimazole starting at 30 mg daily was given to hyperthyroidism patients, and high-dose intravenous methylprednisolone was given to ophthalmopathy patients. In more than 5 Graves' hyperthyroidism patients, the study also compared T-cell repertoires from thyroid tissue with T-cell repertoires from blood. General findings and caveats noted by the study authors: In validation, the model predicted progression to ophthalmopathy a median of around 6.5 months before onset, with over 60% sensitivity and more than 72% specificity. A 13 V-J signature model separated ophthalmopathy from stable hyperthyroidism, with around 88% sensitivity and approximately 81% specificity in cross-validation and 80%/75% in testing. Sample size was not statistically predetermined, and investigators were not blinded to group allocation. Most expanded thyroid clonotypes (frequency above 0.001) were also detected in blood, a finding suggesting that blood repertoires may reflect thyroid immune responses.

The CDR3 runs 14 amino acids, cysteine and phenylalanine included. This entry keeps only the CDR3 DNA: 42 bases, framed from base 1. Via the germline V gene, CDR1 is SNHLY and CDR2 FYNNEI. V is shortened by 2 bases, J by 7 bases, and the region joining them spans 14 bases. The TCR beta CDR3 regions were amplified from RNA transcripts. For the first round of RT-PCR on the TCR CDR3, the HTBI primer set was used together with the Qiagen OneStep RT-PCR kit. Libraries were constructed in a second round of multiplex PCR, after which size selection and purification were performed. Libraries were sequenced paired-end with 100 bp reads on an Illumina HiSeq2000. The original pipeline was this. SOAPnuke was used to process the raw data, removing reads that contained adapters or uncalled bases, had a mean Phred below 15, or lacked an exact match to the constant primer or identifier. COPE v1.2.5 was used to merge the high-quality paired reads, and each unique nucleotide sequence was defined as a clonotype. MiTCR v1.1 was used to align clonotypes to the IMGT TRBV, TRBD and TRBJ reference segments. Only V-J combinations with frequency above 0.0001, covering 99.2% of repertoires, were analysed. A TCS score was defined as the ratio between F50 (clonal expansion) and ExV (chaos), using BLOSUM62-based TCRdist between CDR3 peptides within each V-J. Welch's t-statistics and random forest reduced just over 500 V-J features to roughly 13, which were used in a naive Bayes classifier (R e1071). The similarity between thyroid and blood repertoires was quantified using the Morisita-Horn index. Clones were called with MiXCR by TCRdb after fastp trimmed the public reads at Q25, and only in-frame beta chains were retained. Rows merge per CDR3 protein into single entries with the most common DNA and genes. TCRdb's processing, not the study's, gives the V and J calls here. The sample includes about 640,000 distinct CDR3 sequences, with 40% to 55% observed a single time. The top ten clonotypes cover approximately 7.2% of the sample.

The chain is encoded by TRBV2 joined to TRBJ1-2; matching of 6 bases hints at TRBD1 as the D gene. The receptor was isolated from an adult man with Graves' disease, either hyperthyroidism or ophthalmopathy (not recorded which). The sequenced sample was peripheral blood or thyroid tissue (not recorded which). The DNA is TGTGCCAGCAGTGAATTTTCCGGGGGCAGTGGCTACACCTTC. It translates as CASSEFSGGSGYTF.